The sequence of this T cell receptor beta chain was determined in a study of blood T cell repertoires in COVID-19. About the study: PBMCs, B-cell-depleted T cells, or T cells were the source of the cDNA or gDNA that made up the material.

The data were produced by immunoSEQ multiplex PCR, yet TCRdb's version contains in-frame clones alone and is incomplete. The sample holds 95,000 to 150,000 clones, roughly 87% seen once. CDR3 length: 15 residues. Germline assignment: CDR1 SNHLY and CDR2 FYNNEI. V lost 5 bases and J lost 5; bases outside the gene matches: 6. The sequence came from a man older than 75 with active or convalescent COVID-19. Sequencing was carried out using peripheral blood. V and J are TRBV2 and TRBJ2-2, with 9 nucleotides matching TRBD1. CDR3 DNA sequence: TGTGCCAGCAGTTTACAGGGGGCGGAAACCGGGGAGCTGTTTTTT. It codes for CASSLQGAETGELFF.